This is a list of T cell receptor beta chains from one sample in a study of cytomegalovirus exposure and HLA in healthy donors. Libraries were prepared by immunoSEQ multiplex PCR; TCRdb keeps only in-frame clonotypes and omits some of them. The table lists 200,000 or so clones, approximately 82% of them singletons, with approximately 3.8% in the top ten. The sample taken for sequencing was PBMCs. The receptors here all came from a male donor in good health and CMV-seronegative. Both conserved end residues are part of each CDR3. A D gene is named only where the DNA matches it firmly. For some rows the clone size is stated as once, few or many, or as a class when expanded; others skip it.

>TRBV11-2|-|TRBJ1-2|TRBD1
CASTQDRGFSYGYTF
TGTGCCAGCACCCAGGACAGGGGGTTTTCCTATGGCTACACCTTC
>TRBV29-1|-|TRBJ2-1|-
CSVEGRLGNYNEQFF
TGCAGCGTTGAGGGCCGACTAGGAAATTACAATGAGCAGTTCTTC
>TRBV19|-|TRBJ2-1|-
CASSIGGYNEQFF
TGTGCCAGTAGTATCGGTGGTTACAATGAGCAGTTCTTC
>TRBV5-5|-|TRBJ2-7|TRBD2
CASSLASGSYEQYF
TGTGCCAGCAGCTTGGCTAGCGGGAGTTACGAGCAGTACTTC
>TRBV19|-|TRBJ2-7|TRBD2
CASSILAGFSYEQYF
TGTGCCAGTAGTATACTAGCGGGTTTCTCCTACGAGCAGTACTTC
>TRBV5-1|-|TRBJ2-2|TRBD2
CASSLREGRVTGELFF
TGCGCCAGCAGCTTGAGAGAAGGGAGGGTCACCGGGGAGCTGTTTTTT
>TRBV5-1|-|TRBJ1-2|-
CATTRRVNYGYTF
TGCGCCACCACGCGGAGAGTTAACTATGGCTACACCTTC
>TRBV14|-|TRBJ2-1|-
CASSQAPSYNEQFF
TGTGCCAGCAGCCAAGCTCCGTCCTACAATGAGCAGTTCTTC
>TRBV7-2|-|TRBJ2-5|-
CASSYHALQGQETQYF
TGTGCCAGCAGCTACCATGCCTTACAGGGTCAAGAGACCCAGTACTTC
>TRBV11-3|-|TRBJ2-1|-
CASSLDNGYNEQFF
TGTGCCAGCAGCTTAGATAACGGGTACAATGAGCAGTTCTTC
>TRBV7-8|-|TRBJ2-3|TRBD2
CASSLLARAGVTDTQYF
TGTGCCAGCAGCTTGCTCGCTCGAGCGGGAGTGACAGATACGCAGTATTTT
>TRBV29-1|-|TRBJ2-1|-
CSVERGNNEQFF
TGCAGCGTTGAACGCGGGAACAATGAGCAGTTCTTC
>TRBV5-1|-|TRBJ2-3|-
CASRGGVNTDTQYF
TGCGCCAGCAGGGGGGGTGTAAACACAGATACGCAGTATTTT
>TRBV19|-|TRBJ2-3|TRBD2
CASRFGGLAGGPADTQYF
TGTGCCAGTAGGTTCGGGGGACTAGCGGGAGGGCCAGCAGATACGCAGTATTTT
>TRBV7-9|-|TRBJ2-7|-
CASSDSYEQYF
TGTGCCAGCAGCGACAGCTACGAGCAGTACTTC
>TRBV4-1|-|TRBJ2-7|TRBD2
CASSHGGTTSYEQYF
TGCGCCAGCAGCCATGGAGGGACTACCTCCTACGAGCAGTACTTC
>TRBV6-5|few|TRBJ1-4|-
CASSYGGGHEKLFF
TGTGCCAGCAGTTACGGGGGGGGGCATGAAAAACTGTTTTTT
>TRBV21-1|once|TRBJ2-3|-
CASGSGDTQYF
TGTGCCAGCGGTTCGGGGGATACGCAGTATTTT
>TRBV6-4|-|TRBJ2-3|TRBD2
CASSLGTTPTDTQYF
TGTGCCAGCAGCTTAGGGACTACCCCCACAGATACGCAGTATTTT
>TRBV5-4|few|TRBJ2-6|-
CASSPPHTAGANVLTF
TGTGCCAGCAGCCCCCCCCATACGGCTGGGGCCAACGTCCTGACTTTC
>TRBV11-2|once|TRBJ2-7|TRBD2
CASSSGRTSGPYEQYF
TGTGCCAGCAGCTCCGGTCGAACTAGCGGTCCCTACGAGCAGTACTTC
>TRBV9|-|TRBJ2-7|TRBD2
CASSAREGHLYEQYF
TGTGCCAGCAGCGCGCGGGAGGGCCATCTCTACGAGCAGTACTTC
>TRBV27|-|TRBJ2-5|-
CASRAKTSIWETQYF
TGTGCCAGCAGGGCGAAGACTAGTATTTGGGAGACCCAGTACTTC
>TRBV19|-|TRBJ2-1|-
CASKSIRLEVNEQFF
TGTGCCAGTAAGTCTATTAGGTTGGAGGTCAATGAGCAGTTCTTC
>TRBV29-1|-|TRBJ2-7|-
CSVLTASDPEQYF
TGCAGCGTTTTGACAGCAAGTGATCCCGAGCAGTACTTC
>TRBV5-1|once|TRBJ1-1|-
CASSFSGAEAFF
TGCGCCAGCAGCTTCTCGGGGGCTGAAGCTTTCTTT
>TRBV5-5|-|TRBJ2-7|-
CASSGLKRYEQYF
TGTGCCAGCAGTGGACTCAAGAGATACGAGCAGTACTTC
>TRBV5-1|once|TRBJ2-5|TRBD2
CASSGSLAGASTQYF
TGCGCCAGCAGCGGATCCCTAGCGGGAGCGTCGACCCAGTACTTC
>TRBV7-3|-|TRBJ2-2|-
CASSLYSGETGELFF
TGTGCCAGCAGCTTATATTCCGGGGAAACCGGGGAGCTGTTTTTT
>TRBV5-6|-|TRBJ2-2|TRBD2
CASSRGLAGVWELFF
TGTGCCAGCAGCCGGGGACTAGCGGGAGTATGGGAGCTGTTTTTT
>TRBV19|few|TRBJ2-7|TRBD2
CASSSGLAAYEQYF
TGTGCCAGTAGTAGCGGGCTAGCGGCTTACGAGCAGTACTTC
>TRBV15|-|TRBJ2-7|-
CATSSGYEQYF
TGTGCCACCAGCAGCGGGTACGAGCAGTACTTC
>TRBV7-9|-|TRBJ2-7|-
CASSSTVDEQYF
TGTGCCAGCAGCTCCACTGTTGACGAGCAGTACTTC
>TRBV7-2|-|TRBJ2-3|TRBD2
CASSLGVSGRGADTQYF
TGTGCCAGCAGCTTAGGGGTTAGCGGGAGAGGAGCAGATACGCAGTATTTT
>TRBV6-4|-|TRBJ2-3|TRBD2
CASRPGGATDTQYF
TGTGCCAGCAGGCCGGGAGGGGCCACAGATACGCAGTATTTT
>TRBV27|-|TRBJ2-3|-
CASSFRESVDTQYF
TGTGCCAGCAGTTTCCGGGAGTCGGTGGATACGCAGTATTTT
>TRBV7-3|-|TRBJ2-2|TRBD2
CASSNRGIGGGGSGELFF
TGTGCCAGCAGTAATAGGGGCATCGGCGGGGGAGGCTCCGGGGAGCTGTTTTTT
>TRBV27|-|TRBJ2-1|-
CASRETGNNEQFF
TGTGCCAGCAGGGAGACTGGAAACAATGAGCAGTTCTTC
>TRBV28|-|TRBJ2-7|TRBD2
CASSFIAGLSSYEQYF
TGTGCCAGCAGTTTCATAGCGGGCTTGAGCTCCTACGAGCAGTACTTC
>TRBV15|-|TRBJ2-3|-
CATSRVSSYTDTQYF
TGTGCCACCAGCAGAGTGTCCTCTTACACAGATACGCAGTATTTT
>TRBV29-1|-|TRBJ1-1|TRBD1
CSVALQGYTEAFF
TGCAGCGTCGCCCTACAGGGGTACACTGAAGCTTTCTTT
>TRBV6-5|few|TRBJ1-2|TRBD1
CASSDRTGHGYTF
TGTGCCAGCAGCGACAGGACAGGGCATGGCTACACCTTC
>TRBV30|once|TRBJ1-1|TRBD1
CAWVGQGNTEAFF
TGTGCCTGGGTTGGACAGGGGAACACTGAAGCTTTCTTT
>TRBV6-5|few|TRBJ1-1|TRBD1
CASSGQGHTEAFF
TGTGCCAGCAGTGGACAGGGCCACACTGAAGCTTTCTTT
>TRBV18|-|TRBJ1-4|TRBD1
CASSPDRAEKLFF
TGTGCCAGCTCACCCGACAGGGCTGAAAAACTGTTTTTT
>TRBV9|-|TRBJ2-7|TRBD2
CASSVYFSGSYEQYF
TGTGCCAGCAGCGTATATTTTAGCGGGAGCTACGAGCAGTACTTC
>TRBV6-1|-|TRBJ1-5|TRBD1
CASRTGAGSNQPQHF
TGTGCCAGCAGGACAGGGGCGGGTAGCAATCAGCCCCAGCATTTT
>TRBV19|-|TRBJ1-2|TRBD1
CASSRDRGNYGYTF
TGTGCCAGTAGTAGGGACAGGGGAAACTATGGCTACACCTTC
>TRBV7-2|-|TRBJ1-2|TRBD1
CASGTALNYGYTF
TGTGCCAGCGGGACAGCGTTAAACTATGGCTACACCTTC
>TRBV14|-|TRBJ2-3|TRBD2
CASSQDRASGTRDTQYF
TGTGCCAGCAGCCAAGATAGAGCTAGCGGGACCCGGGATACGCAGTATTTT
>TRBV9|-|TRBJ2-2|-
CASSVAGQIMNTGELFF
TGTGCCAGCAGCGTAGCTGGGCAGATCATGAACACCGGGGAGCTGTTTTTT